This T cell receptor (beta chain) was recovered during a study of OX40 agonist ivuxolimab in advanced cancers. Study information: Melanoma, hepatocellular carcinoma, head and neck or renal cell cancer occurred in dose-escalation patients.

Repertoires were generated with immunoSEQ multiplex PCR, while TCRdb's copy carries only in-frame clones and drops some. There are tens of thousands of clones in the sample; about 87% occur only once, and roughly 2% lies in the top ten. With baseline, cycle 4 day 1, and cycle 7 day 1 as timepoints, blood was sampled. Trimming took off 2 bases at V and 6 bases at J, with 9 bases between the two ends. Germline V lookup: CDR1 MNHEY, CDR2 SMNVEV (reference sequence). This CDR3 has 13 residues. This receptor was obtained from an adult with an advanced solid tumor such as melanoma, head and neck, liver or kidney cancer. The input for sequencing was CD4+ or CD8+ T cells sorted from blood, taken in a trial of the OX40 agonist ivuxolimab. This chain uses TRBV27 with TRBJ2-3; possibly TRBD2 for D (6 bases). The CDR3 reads CASSLISGDTQYF. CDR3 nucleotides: TGTGCCAGCAGTTTAATCAGCGGGGATACGCAGTATTTT.